These 11 T cell receptor beta chains came from one sample sequenced in a study of T cell repertoires in cytomegalovirus infection. Using its own MiXCR run on the reads, TCRdb lists one record per CDR3 protein. Of around 440,000 distinct CDR3 sequences in the sample, 11% were seen once. The sample consisted of PBMCs. These receptors were obtained from a human donor in good health (CMV status not recorded). Some clones in this sample may be carry-over from other donors' samples.

This clonotype was detected many times. The gene calls are TRBV20-1 and TRBJ2-5, with 14 bases that match TRBD2. The germline V gene has CDR1 DFQATT and CDR2 SNEGSKA (reference sequence). After removal of 5 bases from V and 5 bases from J, the junction contained 7 bases not matched to a gene. CDR3 size: 15 residues. The CDR3 DNA sequence: TGCAGTGCTGGGAGACTAGCGGGAGGGGGTGAGACCCAGTACTTC. It yields the protein CSAGRLAGGGETQYF.

This rearrangement joins TRBV19 to TRBJ1-1; D call uncertain. The CDR3 covers 13 residues. Trimming took 2 bases from V and 7 from J, leaving 11 bases between them. Germline assignment: CDR1 LNHDA and CDR2 SQIVND (reference sequence). This CDR3 is CASSINSWGEAFF. In DNA, the CDR3 is TGTGCCAGTAGTATAAACAGTTGGGGTGAAGCTTTCTTT.

The chain couples TRBV28 to TRBJ1-1; tentative D call: TRBD1 (5 bases). With 3 bases removed from V and 1 base from J, the gap between germline ends came to 12 bases. The CDR3 consists of 15 residues. The germline V gene encodes CDR1 MDHEN and CDR2 SYDVKM. The CDR3 DNA follows: TGTGCCAGCAGTTTTGGGGGGATCCAGAACACTGAAGCTTTCTTT. This sequence encodes CASSFGGIQNTEAFF.

The rearrangement uses TRBV7-6 and TRBJ1-2, with 7 bases matching TRBD1. The CDR3 totals 15 residues. Germline V gene lookup returns CDR1 SGHVS and CDR2 FNYEAQ. With 5 bases clipped from V and 4 bases from J, the junction kept 10 bases outside the gene matches. CDR3 DNA: TGTGCCAGCAGCGAAGAGGTGCAGGGGGGCTATGGCTACACCTTC. Translated, it gives CASSEEVQGGYGYTF.

The gene calls are TRBV7-9 and TRBJ1-2; D not certain. CDR3 length: 14 residues. V dropped 5 bases and J dropped 5 bases, with 15 bases sitting between them. The germline V gene encodes CDR1 SEHNR and CDR2 FQNEAQ (reference sequence). The CDR3, as DNA: TGTGCCAGCAGCCCCCCGCCCCAGGCGTATGGCTACACCTTC. Its translation: CASSPPPQAYGYTF.

Many counts were recorded for this clonotype. The CDR3 DNA sequence: TGTGCCAGTATGGGGTCAAGAGGAGAAAAACTGTTTTTT. It is translated as CASMGSRGEKLFF. The genes are TRBV19 and TRBJ1-4; D uncertain. V lost 7 bases, J lost 8 bases, and 14 bases lay in between. CDR3 size: 13 residues. Germline loops: CDR1 LNHDA, CDR2 SQIVND (reference sequence).

This chain joins TRBV12-3 or TRBV12-4 and TRBJ1-2; D not certain. There are 13 residues in the CDR3. The V end was cut by 3 bases, the J end by 8 bases, with 13 bases between. CDR3 DNA sequence: TGTGCCAGCAGTTTCGGACCGCAAACAGGCTACACCTTC. Translating it yields CASSFGPQTGYTF.

This clonotype was recorded many times. The V gene is TRBV28, the J gene TRBJ2-7; TRBD2 matches 8 bases. Germline trimming cut 6 bases from V and 5 bases from J; bases unmatched to any gene: 6. This CDR3 is 13 amino acids long. Germline V gene lookup returns CDR1 MDHEN and CDR2 SYDVKM. The CDR3 region is CASRSSGSNEQYF. In nucleotides, the CDR3 is TGTGCCAGCAGATCCAGCGGGAGCAACGAGCAGTACTTC.

This clonotype has a count of ten or more. The chain joins TRBV7-2 to TRBJ1-2; 9 nucleotides align to TRBD1. The CDR3 extends over 16 amino acids. CDR1 SGHTA and CDR2 FQGNSA come from the germline V gene. V dropped 1 base and J dropped 4; count of bases not matched to a gene: 7. The CDR3 loop reads CASSLGGTGSLYGYTF. The CDR3 DNA sequence: TGTGCCAGCAGCTTAGGAGGGACAGGGAGCCTCTATGGCTACACCTTC.

This clonotype was seen ten or more times. The chain couples TRBV7-2 to TRBJ2-7; D is possibly TRBD2 (5 bases). Germline CDR1 SGHTA, CDR2 FQGNSA. This CDR3 spans 15 amino acids. The ends were cut back, 2 bases at V and 6 bases at J, with 17 bases in the middle. CDR3 in DNA: TGTGCCAGCAGCTTATTGAGCGGTCCGGGATCCGAGCAGTACTTC. This encodes CASSLLSGPGSEQYF. The full variable domain, rest sourced from reference TRBV7-2 and TRBJ2-7, is GAGVSQSPSNKVTEKGKDVELRCDPISGHTALYWYRQSLGQGLEFLIYFQGNSAPDKSGLPSDRFSAERTGGSVSTLTIQRTQQEDSAVYLCASSLLSGPGSEQYFGPGTRLTVT.

The chain's CDR3 is CASGDSLNTEAFF. Here the CDR3 DNA reads TGTGCCAGCGGAGACAGCTTGAACACTGAAGCTTTCTTT. V usage is TRBV9 and J usage is TRBJ1-1; D perhaps matches TRBD1 (5 bases). The V and J ends lost 7 bases and 0 bases respectively, with 10 bases between them. The CDR3 contains 13 residues. Germline V lookup: CDR1 SGDLS, CDR2 YYNGEE.